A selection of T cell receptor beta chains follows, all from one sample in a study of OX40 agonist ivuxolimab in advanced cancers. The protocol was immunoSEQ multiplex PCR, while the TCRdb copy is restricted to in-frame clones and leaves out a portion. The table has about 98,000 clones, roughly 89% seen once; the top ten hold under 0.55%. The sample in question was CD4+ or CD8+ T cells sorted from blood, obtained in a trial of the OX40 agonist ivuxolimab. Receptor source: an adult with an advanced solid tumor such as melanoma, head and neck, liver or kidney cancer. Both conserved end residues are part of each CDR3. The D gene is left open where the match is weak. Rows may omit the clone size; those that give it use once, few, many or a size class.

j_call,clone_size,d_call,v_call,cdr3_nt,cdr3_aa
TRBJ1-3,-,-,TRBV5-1,TGCGCCAGCAGCTTGGAGGAGGTCAGCTCTGGAAACACCATATATTTT,CASSLEEVSSGNTIYF
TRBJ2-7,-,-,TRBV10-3,TGTGCCACCGGACCGGGTCTAGCATACGAGCAGTACTTC,CATGPGLAYEQYF
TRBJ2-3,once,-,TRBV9,TGTGCCAGCAGCGTAGGGGAGAGCACAGATACGCAGTATTTT,CASSVGESTDTQYF
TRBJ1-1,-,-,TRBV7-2,TGTGCCAGCAGCTACAGGGCAGCAGCCTTGGGCACTGAAGCTTTCTTT,CASSYRAAALGTEAFF
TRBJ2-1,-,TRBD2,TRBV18,TGTGCCAGCTCCCCCCAGGGGACTAGTTCAAATGAGCAGTTCTTC,CASSPQGTSSNEQFF
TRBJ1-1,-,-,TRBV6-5,TGTGCCAGCAGACAGGTCTACAGGAACACTGAAGCTTTCTTT,CASRQVYRNTEAFF
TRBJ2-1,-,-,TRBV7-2,TGTGCCAGCAGCTTGGGAATTTACAATGAGCAGTTCTTC,CASSLGIYNEQFF
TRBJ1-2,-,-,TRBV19,TGTGCCAGTAGAACCCCAGACCTTAGAGGCTACACCTTC,CASRTPDLRGYTF
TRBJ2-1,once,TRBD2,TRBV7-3,TGTGCCAGCAGCCAACTAGCGGGGGTATACAATGAGCAGTTCTTC,CASSQLAGVYNEQFF
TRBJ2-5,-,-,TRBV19,TGTGCCAGTAGCCCTCGCAGGGACCGCGGAGAGACCCAGTACTTC,CASSPRRDRGETQYF
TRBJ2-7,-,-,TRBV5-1,TGCGCCAGCAGCTTGGAGATCCGAACGGGCGAGCAGTACTTC,CASSLEIRTGEQYF
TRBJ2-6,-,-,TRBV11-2,TGTGCCAGCAGCCCAGTAGTACCGGGACACCGCTCTGGGGCCAACGTCCTGACTTTC,CASSPVVPGHRSGANVLTF
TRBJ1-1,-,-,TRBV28,TGTGCCAGCAGTTTGCCAGGTCACACTGAAGCTTTCTTT,CASSLPGHTEAFF
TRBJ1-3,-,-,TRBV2,TGTGCCAGCAGGGAACAGAGCTCTGGAAACACCATATATTTT,CASREQSSGNTIYF
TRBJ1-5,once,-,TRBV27,TGTGCCAGCAGTCCGGCAGGAGGAGGGGGTCAGCCCCAGCATTTT,CASSPAGGGGQPQHF
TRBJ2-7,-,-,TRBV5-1,TGCGCCAGCAGCTTGCAAGGCGTGGATTTGTTCTACGAGCAGTACTTC,CASSLQGVDLFYEQYF
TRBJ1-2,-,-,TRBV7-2,TGTGCCAGCAGCTTAGGTGTTAATGCCGACTATGGCTACACCTTC,CASSLGVNADYGYTF
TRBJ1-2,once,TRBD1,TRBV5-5,TGTGCCAGCCGGGCCGGGACAGGGGGCGATGGCTACACCTTC,CASRAGTGGDGYTF